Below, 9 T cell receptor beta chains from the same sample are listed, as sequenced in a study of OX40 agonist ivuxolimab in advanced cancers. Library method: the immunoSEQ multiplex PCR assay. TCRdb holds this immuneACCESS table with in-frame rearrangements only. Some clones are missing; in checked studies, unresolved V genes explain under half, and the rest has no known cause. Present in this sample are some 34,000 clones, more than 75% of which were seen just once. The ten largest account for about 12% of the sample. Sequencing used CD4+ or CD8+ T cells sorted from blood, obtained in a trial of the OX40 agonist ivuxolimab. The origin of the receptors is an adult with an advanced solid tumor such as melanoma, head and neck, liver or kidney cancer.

In nucleotides, the CDR3 is TGTGCCAGCAGCTTTCTTAGCGGGAGGGCCGCCGGGGAGCTGTTTTTT. This translates into CASSFLSGRAAGELFF. The V and J genes are TRBV12-1 and TRBJ2-2; no check of the table's D call, TRBD2, against the DNA was made. TRBV12-1 is listed as a pseudogene. The CDR3 sequence is 16 residues long.

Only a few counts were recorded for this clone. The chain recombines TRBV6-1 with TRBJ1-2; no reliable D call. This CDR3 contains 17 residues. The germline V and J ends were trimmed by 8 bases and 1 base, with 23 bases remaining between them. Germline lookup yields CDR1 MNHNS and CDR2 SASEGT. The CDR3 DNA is TGTGCCAGCGGGGAAGAGGTACTGATGGAATTTAACTATGGCTACACCTTC. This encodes CASGEEVLMEFNYGYTF.

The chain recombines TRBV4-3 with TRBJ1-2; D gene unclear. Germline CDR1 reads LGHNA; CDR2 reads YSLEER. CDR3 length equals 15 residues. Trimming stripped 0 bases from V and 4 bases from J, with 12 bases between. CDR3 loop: CASSQDVGQAYGYTF. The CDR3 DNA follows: TGCGCCAGCAGCCAAGATGTTGGGCAGGCCTATGGCTACACCTTC.

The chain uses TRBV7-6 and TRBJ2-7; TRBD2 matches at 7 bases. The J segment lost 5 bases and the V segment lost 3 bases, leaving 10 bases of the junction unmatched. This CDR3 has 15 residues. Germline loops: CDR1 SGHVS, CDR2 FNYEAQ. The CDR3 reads CASSFDGGSGNEQYF. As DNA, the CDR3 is TGTGCCAGCAGCTTTGACGGCGGGAGCGGCAACGAGCAGTACTTC.

The CDR3 spells CASSRVRVRALATTDTQYF. In nucleotides, the CDR3 is TGTGCCAGCAGCCGTGTAAGGGTCCGGGCTCTAGCGACGACAGATACGCAGTATTTT. The chain carries TRBV27 and TRBJ2-3; TRBD2 is a possible D gene (6 bases). Germline V gene data show CDR1 as MNHEY and CDR2 as SMNVEV (reference sequence). CDR3 length: 19 residues. Trimming cost V 6 bases and J 3 bases, with 28 bases left between them.

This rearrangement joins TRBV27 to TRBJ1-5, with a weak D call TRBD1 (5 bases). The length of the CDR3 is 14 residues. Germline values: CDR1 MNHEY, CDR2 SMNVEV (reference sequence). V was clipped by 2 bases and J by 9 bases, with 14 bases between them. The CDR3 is CASSLHGAPGPQHF. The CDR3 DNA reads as TGTGCCAGCAGTTTACACGGGGCCCCTGGGCCCCAGCATTTT.

CDR3 region: CASSYSYNEQFF. DNA for the CDR3: TGTGCCAGTAGCTACAGCTACAATGAGCAGTTCTTC. The chain joins TRBV19 to TRBJ2-1; no definite D call. This CDR3 contains 12 residues. Trimming cost V 6 bases and J 3 bases, with 6 bases left between them. Germline loops: CDR1 LNHDA, CDR2 SQIVND (reference sequence).

The CDR3: CASSKIAGGPNGEQYF. CDR3 sequence (DNA): TGTGCCAGCAGCAAAATAGCGGGAGGGCCGAATGGAGAGCAGTACTTC. The genes are TRBV21-1 and TRBJ2-7; the table's D call, TRBD2, has no DNA check behind it. TRBV21-1 is classified as a pseudogene. The CDR3 covers 16 residues.

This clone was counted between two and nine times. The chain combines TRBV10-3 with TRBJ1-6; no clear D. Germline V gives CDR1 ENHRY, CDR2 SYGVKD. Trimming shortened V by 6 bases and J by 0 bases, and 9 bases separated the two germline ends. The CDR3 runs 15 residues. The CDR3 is CAIRTQSSYNSPLHF. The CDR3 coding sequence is TGTGCCATCAGGACACAGAGCTCCTATAATTCACCCCTCCACTTT.